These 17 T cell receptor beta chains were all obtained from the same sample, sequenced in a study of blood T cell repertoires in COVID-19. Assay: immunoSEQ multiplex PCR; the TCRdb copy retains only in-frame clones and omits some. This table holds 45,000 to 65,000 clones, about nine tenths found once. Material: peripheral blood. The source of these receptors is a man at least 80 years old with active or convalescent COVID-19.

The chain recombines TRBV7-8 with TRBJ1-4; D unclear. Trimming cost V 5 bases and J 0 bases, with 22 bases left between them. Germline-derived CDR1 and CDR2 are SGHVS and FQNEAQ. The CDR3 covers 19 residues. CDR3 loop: CASSQRKENRGSTNEKLFF. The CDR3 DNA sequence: TGTGCCAGCAGCCAAAGGAAGGAAAACAGAGGGTCAACTAATGAAAAACTGTTTTTT.

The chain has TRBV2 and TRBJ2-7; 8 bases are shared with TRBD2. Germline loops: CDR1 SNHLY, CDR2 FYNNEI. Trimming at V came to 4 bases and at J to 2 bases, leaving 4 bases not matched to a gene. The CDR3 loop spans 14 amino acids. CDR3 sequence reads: CASSVRLATYEQYF. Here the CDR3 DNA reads TGTGCCAGCAGTGTTCGACTAGCGACCTACGAGCAGTACTTC.

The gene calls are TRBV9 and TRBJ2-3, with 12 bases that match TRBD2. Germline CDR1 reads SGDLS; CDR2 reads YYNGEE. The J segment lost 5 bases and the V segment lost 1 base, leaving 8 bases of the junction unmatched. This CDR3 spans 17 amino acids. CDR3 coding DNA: TGTGCCAGCAGCGTACTCTGGACTAGCGGGGTTGGAGATACGCAGTATTTT. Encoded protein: CASSVLWTSGVGDTQYF.

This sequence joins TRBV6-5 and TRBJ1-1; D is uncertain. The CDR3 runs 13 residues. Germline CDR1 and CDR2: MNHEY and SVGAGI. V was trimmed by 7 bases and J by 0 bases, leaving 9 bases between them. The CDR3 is CASTRTVNTEAFF. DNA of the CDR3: TGTGCCAGCACCAGAACAGTGAACACTGAAGCTTTCTTT.

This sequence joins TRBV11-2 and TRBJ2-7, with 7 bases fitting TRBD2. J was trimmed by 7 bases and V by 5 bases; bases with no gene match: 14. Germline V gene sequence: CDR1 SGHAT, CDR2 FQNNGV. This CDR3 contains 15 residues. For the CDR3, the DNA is TGTGCCAGCAGCCCTTGGGAGGGAGTTCTCGGGGAGCAGTACTTC. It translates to CASSPWEGVLGEQYF.

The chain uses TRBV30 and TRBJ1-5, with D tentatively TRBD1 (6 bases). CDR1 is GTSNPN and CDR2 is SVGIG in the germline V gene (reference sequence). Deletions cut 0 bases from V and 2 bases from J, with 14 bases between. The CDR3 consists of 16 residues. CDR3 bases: TGTGCCTGGAGTGTACGTACAGGGACGCGCAATCAGCCCCAGCATTTT. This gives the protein CAWSVRTGTRNQPQHF. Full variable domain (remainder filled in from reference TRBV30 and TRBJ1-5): SQTIHQWPATLVQPVGSPLSLECTVEGTSNPNLYWYRQAAGRGLQLLFYSVGIGQISSEVPQNLSASRPQDRQFILSSKKLLLSDSGFYLCAWSVRTGTRNQPQHFGDGTRLSIL.

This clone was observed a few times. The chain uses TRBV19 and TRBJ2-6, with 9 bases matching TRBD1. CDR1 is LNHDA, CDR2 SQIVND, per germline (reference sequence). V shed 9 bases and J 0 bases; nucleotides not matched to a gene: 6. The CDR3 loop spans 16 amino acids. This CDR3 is CASIDRGGSGANVLTF. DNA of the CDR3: TGTGCCAGCATCGACAGGGGGGGCTCTGGGGCCAACGTCCTGACTTTC.

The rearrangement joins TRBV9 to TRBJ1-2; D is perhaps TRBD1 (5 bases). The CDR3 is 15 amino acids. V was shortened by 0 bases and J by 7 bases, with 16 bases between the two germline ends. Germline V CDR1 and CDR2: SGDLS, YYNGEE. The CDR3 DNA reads TGTGCCAGCAGCGTAGACTCTGCGGGGGGTCGTGGCTACACCTTC. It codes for CASSVDSAGGRGYTF.

The chain's CDR3 is CASSRMEQGAFSGELFF. CDR3 bases: TGTGCCAGCAGCCGGATGGAACAGGGGGCGTTTTCCGGGGAGCTGTTTTTT. This rearrangement joins TRBV7-8 to TRBJ2-2; TRBD1 matches at 9 bases. The V segment lost 5 bases and the J segment 6 bases; nucleotides outside the gene matches: 13. Germline V gene sequence: CDR1 SGHVS, CDR2 FQNEAQ. The length of the CDR3 is 17 residues.

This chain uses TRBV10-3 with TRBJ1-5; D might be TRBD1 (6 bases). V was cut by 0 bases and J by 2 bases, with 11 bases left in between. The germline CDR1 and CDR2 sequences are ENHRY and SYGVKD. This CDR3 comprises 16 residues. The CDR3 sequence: CAISESQGYGNQPQHF. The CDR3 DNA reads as TGTGCCATCAGTGAGTCGCAGGGGTACGGCAATCAGCCCCAGCATTTT.

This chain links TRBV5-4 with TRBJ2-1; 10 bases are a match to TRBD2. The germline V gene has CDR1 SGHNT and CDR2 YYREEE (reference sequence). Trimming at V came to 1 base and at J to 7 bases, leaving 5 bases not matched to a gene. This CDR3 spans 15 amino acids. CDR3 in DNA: TGTGCCAGCAGCTTGACTAGCGGGATTAAGAATGAGCAGTTCTTC. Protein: CASSLTSGIKNEQFF.

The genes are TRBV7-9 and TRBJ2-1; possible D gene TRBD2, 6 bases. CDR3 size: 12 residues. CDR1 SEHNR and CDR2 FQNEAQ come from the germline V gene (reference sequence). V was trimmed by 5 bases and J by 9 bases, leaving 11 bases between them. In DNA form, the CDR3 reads TGTGCCAGCAGCCCTCTAGCGAGTGAGCAGTTCTTC. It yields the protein CASSPLASEQFF.

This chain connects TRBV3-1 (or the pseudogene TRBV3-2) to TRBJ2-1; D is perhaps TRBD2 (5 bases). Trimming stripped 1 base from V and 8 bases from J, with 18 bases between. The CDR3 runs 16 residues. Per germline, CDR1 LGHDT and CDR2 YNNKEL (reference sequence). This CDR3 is CASSQATGPLGDEQFF. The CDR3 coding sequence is TGTGCCAGCAGCCAAGCCACGGGCCCCCTCGGGGATGAGCAGTTCTTC.

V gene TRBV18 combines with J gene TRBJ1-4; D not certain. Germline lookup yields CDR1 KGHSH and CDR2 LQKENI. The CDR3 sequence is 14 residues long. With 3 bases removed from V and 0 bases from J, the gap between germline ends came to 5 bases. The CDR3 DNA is TGTGCCAGCTCACCTCCCGCAACTAATGAAAAACTGTTTTTT. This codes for CASSPPATNEKLFF.

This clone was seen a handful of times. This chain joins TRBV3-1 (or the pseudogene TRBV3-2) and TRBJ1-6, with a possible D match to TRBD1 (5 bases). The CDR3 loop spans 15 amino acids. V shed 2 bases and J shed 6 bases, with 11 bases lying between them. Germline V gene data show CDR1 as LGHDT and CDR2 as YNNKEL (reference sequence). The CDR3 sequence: CASSQFQGSNSPLHF. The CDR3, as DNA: TGTGCCAGCAGCCAATTCCAGGGCTCTAATTCACCCCTCCACTTT.

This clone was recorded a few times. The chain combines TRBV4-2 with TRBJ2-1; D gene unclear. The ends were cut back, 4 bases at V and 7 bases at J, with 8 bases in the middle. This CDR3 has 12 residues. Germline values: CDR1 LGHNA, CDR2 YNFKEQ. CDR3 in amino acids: CASSPPGNEQFF. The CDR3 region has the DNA TGTGCCAGCAGCCCCCCCGGGAATGAGCAGTTCTTC.

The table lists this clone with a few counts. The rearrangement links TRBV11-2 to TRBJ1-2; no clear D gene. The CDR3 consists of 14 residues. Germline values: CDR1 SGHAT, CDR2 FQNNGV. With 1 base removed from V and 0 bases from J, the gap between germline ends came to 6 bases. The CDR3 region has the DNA TGTGCCAGCAGCTTAGTACAGACTAACTATGGCTACACCTTC. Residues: CASSLVQTNYGYTF.